Listed below are T cell receptor beta chains from one sample, sequenced in a study of T cell repertoires in cytomegalovirus infection. TCRdb used MiXCR to reprocess the reads, holding one entry per CDR3 protein. The sample carries hundreds of thousands of distinct CDR3 sequences, approximately 32% recorded once. Antigens of these TCRs are unknown. Sequences were derived from cultured CD8+ T cells from PBMCs, sampled from culture after CMV antigen stimulation. Every receptor here comes from a human donor in good health (CMV status not recorded). Some clones in this sample may be carry-over from other donors' samples. Each CDR3 is given with its conserved first and last residue. The D gene is left open where the match is weak. A row's size may be missing; if present it is once, few, many or a size class.

j_gene | abundance | d_gene | v_gene | CDR3aa | CDR3nt
TRBJ1-1 | many | NA | TRBV12-3/TRBV12-4 | CASSFLNTEAFF | TGTGCCAGCAGTTTCCTGAACACTGAAGCTTTCTTT
TRBJ1-2 | NA | NA | TRBV12-3/TRBV12-4 | CASSSLVDYGYTF | TGTGCCAGCAGTTCCCTAGTGGACTATGGCTACACCTTC
TRBJ1-2 | NA | TRBD1 | TRBV6-1 | CADEEDRVYGYTF | TGTGCCGACGAAGAGGACAGGGTCTATGGCTACACCTTC
TRBJ2-5 | NA | NA | TRBV28 | CASSLRLRTETQYF | TGTGCCAGCAGTTTGAGGTTAAGAACAGAGACCCAGTACTTC
TRBJ2-2 | once | NA | TRBV2 | CASSEPPGTFNTGELFF | TGTGCCAGCAGTGAACCTCCCGGGACATTTAACACCGGGGAGCTGTTTTTT
TRBJ2-3 | NA | NA | TRBV4-1 | CASSQVIAARLGTDTQYF | TGCGCCAGCAGCCAAGTAATTGCCGCGAGATTGGGGACAGATACGCAGTATTTT
TRBJ2-3 | NA | TRBD2 | TRBV4-3 | CASSHLLGGGVTDTQYF | TGCGCCAGCAGCCACCTCCTGGGGGGGGGGGTCACAGATACGCAGTATTTT
TRBJ1-5 | many | TRBD1 | TRBV20-1 | CSANSGGIGQPQHF | TGCAGTGCTAATTCAGGGGGGATCGGTCAGCCCCAGCATTTT
TRBJ2-5 | few | NA | TRBV3-1 | CASSPWSVQETQYF | TGTGCCAGCAGCCCTTGGTCGGTACAAGAGACCCAGTACTTC
TRBJ1-3 | few | TRBD1 | TRBV6-5 | CASSGQGPSGNTIYF | TGTGCCAGCAGCGGACAGGGGCCCTCTGGAAACACCATATATTTT
TRBJ2-2 | NA | NA | TRBV7-3 | CASTSTGRNTGELFF | TGTGCCAGCACCTCCACGGGGAGGAACACCGGGGAGCTGTTTTTT
TRBJ2-7 | many | TRBD1 | TRBV6-2/TRBV6-3 | CASSPIQGAKQYF | TGTGCCAGCAGTCCCATACAGGGGGCGAAGCAGTACTTC
TRBJ1-2 | NA | NA | TRBV25-1 | CASNREFYGYTF | TGTGCCAGCAACAGGGAGTTTTATGGCTACACCTTC
TRBJ2-3 | NA | NA | TRBV7-4 | CASRVADQSTDTQYF | TGTGCCAGCAGGGTAGCGGACCAAAGCACAGATACGCAGTATTTT
TRBJ1-6 | NA | NA | TRBV6-4 | CASSDEGFGSPLHF | TGTGCCAGCAGTGACGAGGGGTTTGGATCACCCCTCCACTTT
TRBJ2-1 | NA | NA | TRBV24-1 | CATSRGRGPPEQFF | TGTGCCACCAGCCGGGGGAGGGGGCCCCCTGAGCAGTTCTTC
TRBJ2-5 | NA | NA | TRBV7-6 | CASSSSPGATETQYF | TGTGCCAGCAGCAGCTCCCCGGGGGCAACAGAGACCCAGTACTTC
TRBJ2-3 | few | NA | TRBV5-8 | CASNPRRSTDTQYF | TGTGCCAGCAATCCCAGGAGAAGCACAGATACGCAGTATTTT
TRBJ1-4 | NA | NA | TRBV7-9 | CASSLGDTATNEKLFF | TGTGCCAGCAGCTTAGGGGACACGGCAACTAATGAAAAACTGTTTTTT
TRBJ2-3 | NA | TRBD1 | TRBV4-1 | CASSQDSDRGADTQYF | TGCGCCAGCAGCCAAGATAGCGACAGGGGCGCAGATACGCAGTATTTT
TRBJ2-1 | NA | TRBD1 | TRBV5-1 | CASSMTGQGFYNEQFF | TGCGCCAGCAGTATGACGGGACAGGGTTTCTACAATGAGCAGTTCTTC
TRBJ2-1 | NA | NA | TRBV2 | CASLYSNEQFF | TGTGCCAGCTTATACAGCAATGAGCAGTTCTTC
TRBJ2-2 | few | NA | TRBV7-6 | CASSSDAGNTGELFF | TGTGCCAGCAGCTCGGATGCGGGTAACACCGGGGAGCTGTTTTTT
TRBJ1-2 | few | TRBD1 | TRBV27 | CASGLDRVYGYTF | TGTGCCAGCGGCCTGGACAGGGTATATGGCTACACCTTC
TRBJ2-7 | few | NA | TRBV9 | CASSPTYRERATVEQYF | TGTGCCAGCAGCCCGACATACAGGGAAAGGGCTACGGTCGAGCAGTACTTC
TRBJ2-4 | many | NA | TRBV7-9 | CASSSRSGDGKNIQYF | TGTGCCAGCAGCTCCCGGTCCGGGGATGGCAAAAACATTCAGTACTTC
TRBJ1-2 | few | NA | TRBV27 | CASSGSTGYTF | TGTGCCAGCAGTGGTTCCACTGGCTACACCTTC
TRBJ2-7 | NA | TRBD1 | TRBV6-1 | CASSEVGRGRPEQYF | TGTGCCAGCAGTGAAGTGGGCAGGGGGCGTCCGGAGCAGTACTTC
TRBJ2-1 | NA | TRBD2 | TRBV7-8 | CASRSAGGRNEQFF | TGTGCCAGCAGGAGCGCGGGGGGGAGGAATGAGCAGTTCTTC
TRBJ1-3 | NA | NA | TRBV7-4 | CASSQDQDGTSGNTIYF | TGTGCCAGCAGCCAAGATCAGGACGGAACCTCTGGAAACACCATATATTTT
TRBJ1-6 | many | TRBD1 | TRBV7-8 | CASSPTGQGYSPLHF | TGTGCCAGCAGTCCTACGGGACAGGGGTACTCACCCCTCCACTTT
TRBJ2-7 | few | TRBD1 | TRBV7-6 | CASSLAPTGGPSYEQYF | TGTGCCAGCAGCTTAGCCCCGACAGGGGGCCCATCCTACGAGCAGTACTTC
TRBJ1-2 | few | NA | TRBV20-1 | CSAAGADKNGYTF | TGCAGTGCGGCAGGGGCAGATAAGAATGGCTACACCTTC
TRBJ2-1 | few | NA | TRBV5-5 | CASSTTRKGYNEQFF | TGTGCCAGCAGCACTACTAGAAAGGGGTACAATGAGCAGTTCTTC
TRBJ1-1 | NA | NA | TRBV29-1 | CSVVGSTKAFF | TGCAGCGTTGTAGGGTCGACTAAAGCTTTCTTT
TRBJ2-5 | NA | NA | TRBV7-3 | CASSLLGDPAQTQYF | TGTGCCAGCAGCCTTCTCGGGGACCCGGCCCAGACCCAGTACTTC
TRBJ1-5 | few | TRBD1 | TRBV12-3/TRBV12-4 | CASSRTGYQPQHF | TGTGCCAGCAGTCGGACAGGCTATCAGCCCCAGCATTTT
TRBJ2-1 | few | NA | TRBV13 | CASSLGGGIEQFF | TGTGCCAGCAGCTTAGGAGGGGGGATTGAGCAGTTCTTC
TRBJ1-5 | many | NA | TRBV7-8 | CASSPYSNQPQHF | TGTGCCAGCAGCCCCTATAGCAATCAGCCCCAGCATTTT
TRBJ2-3 | NA | NA | TRBV5-4 | CASSAGVTSTDTQYF | TGTGCCAGCAGCGCAGGGGTCACTAGCACAGATACGCAGTATTTT